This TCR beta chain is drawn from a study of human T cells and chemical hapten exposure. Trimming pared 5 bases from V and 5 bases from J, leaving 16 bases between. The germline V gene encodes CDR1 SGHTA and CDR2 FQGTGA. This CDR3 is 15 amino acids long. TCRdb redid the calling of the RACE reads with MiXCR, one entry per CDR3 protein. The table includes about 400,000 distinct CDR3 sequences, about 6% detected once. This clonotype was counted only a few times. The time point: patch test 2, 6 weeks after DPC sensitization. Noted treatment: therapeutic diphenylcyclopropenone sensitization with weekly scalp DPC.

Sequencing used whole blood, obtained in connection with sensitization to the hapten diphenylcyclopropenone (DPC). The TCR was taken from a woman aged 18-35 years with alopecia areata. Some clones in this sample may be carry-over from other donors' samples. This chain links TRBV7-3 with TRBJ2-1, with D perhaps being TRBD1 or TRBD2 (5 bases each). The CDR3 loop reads CASSKEGKGNNEQFF. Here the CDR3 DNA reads TGTGCCAGCAGCAAAGAGGGGAAAGGCAACAATGAGCAGTTCTTC.